The next 6 T cell receptor beta chains were all read from a single sample in a study of T cells in Graves' hyperthyroidism and ophthalmopathy. Amplified TCR beta CDR3 regions came from RNA transcripts. TCR CDR3 underwent first-round RT-PCR with the HTBI primer set. TCRdb re-called the multiplex PCR reads with MiXCR, one entry per CDR3 protein. Among about 660,000 distinct CDR3 sequences, roughly 45% were seen once, and the ten largest hold more than 7%. Material: peripheral blood or thyroid tissue (not recorded which). The receptors come from an adult man with Graves' disease, either hyperthyroidism or ophthalmopathy (not recorded which).

This chain uses TRBV24-1 with TRBJ2-5; D gene ambiguous. The CDR3 spans 15 residues. V lost 5 bases to trimming and J lost 4 bases, with 16 bases between them. Germline lookup yields CDR1 KGHDR and CDR2 SFDVKD. The CDR3, as DNA: TGTGCCACCAGTGGCTTACGGCAAAGAGGAGAGACCCAGTACTTC. The encoded protein is CATSGLRQRGETQYF.

Worth noting for this clonotype: Possible read error: a much larger clone is one base away. The chain is built from TRBV7-9 and TRBJ2-6; either TRBD1 or TRBD2 may supply D (5 bases each). CDR3 length: 17 residues. CDR1 is SEHNR and CDR2 is FQNEAQ in the germline V gene (reference sequence). The germline V and J ends were trimmed by 4 bases and 4 bases, with 17 bases remaining between them. The CDR3 DNA reads as TGTGCCAGCAGCTCAGGCCCCCCGGGGCCCGGGGCCAACGTCCTGACTTTC. This sequence encodes CASSSGPPGPGANVLTF.

Only a few counts were recorded for this clonotype. CDR3 sequence: CASSQGQDSGNTIYF. The CDR3 nucleotides are TGTGCCAGCAGCCAAGGACAGGACTCTGGAAACACCATATATTTT. The rearrangement uses TRBV14 and TRBJ1-3; a possible D gene is TRBD1 (6 bases). This CDR3 is 15 amino acids long. Germline V CDR1 and CDR2: SGHDN, FVKESK. The ends were cut back, 1 base at V and 0 bases at J, with 7 bases in the middle.

Remarks on this clonotype: This CDR3 is missing its conserved last phenylalanine or tryptophan, likely due to a read error. The limits of the CDR3 on the DNA are not certain, so only TCRdb's listed CDR3 is given. The chain links TRBV20-1 to TRBJ2-2; the table's D call of TRBD1 was not tested on the DNA. 15 amino acids form the CDR3, both terminal residues included. Germline CDR1 reads DFQATT; CDR2 reads SNEGSKA (reference sequence). The CDR3 loop is CSAHSGQGNTGELVL.

The chain is built from TRBV15 and TRBJ1-1; D call uncertain. Germline V CDR1 and CDR2: LNHNV, YYDKDF (reference sequence). CDR3 length: 18 amino acids. V dropped 1 base and J dropped 4 bases, with 22 bases sitting between them. CDR3 in amino acids: CATSRAIKNMGSSTEAFF. Written as DNA, the CDR3 is TGTGCCACCAGCAGAGCAATAAAGAACATGGGGTCGAGCACTGAAGCTTTCTTT.

The genes are TRBV20-1 and TRBJ2-5; 12 bases are shared with TRBD2. CDR3 length equals 15 residues. Germline loops: CDR1 DFQATT, CDR2 SNEGSKA (reference sequence). The J segment lost 2 bases and the V segment lost 6 bases, leaving 7 bases of the junction unmatched. The DNA of the CDR3 is TGCAGTGCCACCAGACTAGCGGGGGTTCAAGAGACCCAGTACTTC. This encodes CSATRLAGVQETQYF.